This TCR beta chain was sequenced in a study of blood T cell repertoires in COVID-19. Overall study: Sites in the United States, Italy and Spain provided acute and convalescent COVID-19 samples. From T cells, B-cell-depleted T cells, or PBMCs came the material, which was cDNA or gDNA.

The authors' processing: Reference gene primer amplification yielded estimated nucleated cell counts. Sequencing used immunoSEQ multiplex PCR; TCRdb keeps in-frame clones, though not all of them. V and J calls and clone size come straight from that table; D and trimming were deduced from the DNA. Of more than 250,000 clones detected, about 86% appear once; the ten largest clones hold about 2.2%. The CDR3 has 15 residues. Per germline, CDR1 SGHRS and CDR2 YFSETQ. Trimming took 0 bases from V and 0 from J; bases not matched to a gene: 0. This clone appeared a few times. The sample has other DNA sequences that encode this CDR3 too.

This sequence joins TRBV5-1 and TRBJ1-3; 7 nucleotides line up with TRBD1. The receptor's source is a woman in her twenties or thirties who had recovered from COVID-19. The sample taken for sequencing was peripheral blood. The CDR3 DNA is TGCGCCAGCAGCTTGGACAGGGGCTCTGGAAACACCATATATTTT. It encodes CASSLDRGSGNTIYF. The whole variable domain, filled in from reference TRBV5-1 and TRBJ1-3, reads KAGVTQTPRYLIKTRGQQVTLSCSPISGHRSVSWYQQTPGQGLQFLFEYFSETQRNKGNFPGRFSGRQFSNSRSEMNVSTLELGDSALYLCASSLDRGSGNTIYFGEGSWLTVV.